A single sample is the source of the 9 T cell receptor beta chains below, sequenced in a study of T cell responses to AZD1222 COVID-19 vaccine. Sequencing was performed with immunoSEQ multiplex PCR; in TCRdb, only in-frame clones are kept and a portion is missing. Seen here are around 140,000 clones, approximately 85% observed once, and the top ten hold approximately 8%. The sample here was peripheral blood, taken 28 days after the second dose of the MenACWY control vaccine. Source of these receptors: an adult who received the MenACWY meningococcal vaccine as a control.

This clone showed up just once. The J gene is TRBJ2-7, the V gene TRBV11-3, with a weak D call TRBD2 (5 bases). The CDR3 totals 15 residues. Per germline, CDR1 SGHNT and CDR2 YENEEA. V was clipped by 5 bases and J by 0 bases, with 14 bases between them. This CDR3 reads CASSNGDDLSYEQYF. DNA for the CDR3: TGTGCCAGCAGCAACGGGGATGACCTCTCCTACGAGCAGTACTTC.

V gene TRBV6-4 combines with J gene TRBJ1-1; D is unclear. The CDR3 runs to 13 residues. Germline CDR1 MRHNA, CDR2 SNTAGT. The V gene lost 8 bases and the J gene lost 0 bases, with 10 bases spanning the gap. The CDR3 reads CASSVRMNTEAFF. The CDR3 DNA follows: TGTGCCAGCTCGGTCAGAATGAACACTGAAGCTTTCTTT.

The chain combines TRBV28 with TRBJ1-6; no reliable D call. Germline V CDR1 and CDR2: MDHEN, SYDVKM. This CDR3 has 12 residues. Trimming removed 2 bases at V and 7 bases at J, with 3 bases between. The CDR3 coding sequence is TGTGCCAGCAGTTTACGGAATTCACCCCTCCACTTT. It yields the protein CASSLRNSPLHF.

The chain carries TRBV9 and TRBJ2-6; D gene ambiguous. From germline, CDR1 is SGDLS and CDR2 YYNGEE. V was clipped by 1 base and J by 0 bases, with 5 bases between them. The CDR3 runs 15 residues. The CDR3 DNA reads TGTGCCAGCAGCGTATCCAGCTCTGGGGCCAACGTCCTGACTTTC. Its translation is CASSVSSSGANVLTF.

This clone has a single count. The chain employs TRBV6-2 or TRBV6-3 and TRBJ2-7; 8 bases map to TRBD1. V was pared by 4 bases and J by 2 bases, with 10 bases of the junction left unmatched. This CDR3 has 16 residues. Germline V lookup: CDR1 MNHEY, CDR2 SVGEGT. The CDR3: CASSSTNRGIAYEQYF. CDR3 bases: TGTGCCAGCAGTTCCACCAACAGGGGGATAGCCTACGAGCAGTACTTC.

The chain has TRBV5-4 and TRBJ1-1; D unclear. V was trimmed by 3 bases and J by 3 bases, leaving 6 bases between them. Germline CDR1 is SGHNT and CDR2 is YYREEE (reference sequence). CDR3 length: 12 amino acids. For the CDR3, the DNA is TGTGCCAGCAGCTGGGAGGACACTGAAGCTTTCTTT. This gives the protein CASSWEDTEAFF.

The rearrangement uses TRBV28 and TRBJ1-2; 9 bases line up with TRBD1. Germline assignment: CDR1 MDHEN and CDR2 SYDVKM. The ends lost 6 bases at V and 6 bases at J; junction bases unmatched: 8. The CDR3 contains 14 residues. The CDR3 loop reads CASRPRTGEDGYTF. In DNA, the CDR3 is TGTGCCAGCAGACCGAGGACAGGGGAAGATGGCTACACCTTC.

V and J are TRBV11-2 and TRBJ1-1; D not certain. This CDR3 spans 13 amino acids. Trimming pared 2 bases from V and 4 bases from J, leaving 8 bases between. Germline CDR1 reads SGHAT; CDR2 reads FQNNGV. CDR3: CASSLMSATEAFF. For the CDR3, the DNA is TGTGCCAGCAGCTTAATGTCAGCCACTGAAGCTTTCTTT.

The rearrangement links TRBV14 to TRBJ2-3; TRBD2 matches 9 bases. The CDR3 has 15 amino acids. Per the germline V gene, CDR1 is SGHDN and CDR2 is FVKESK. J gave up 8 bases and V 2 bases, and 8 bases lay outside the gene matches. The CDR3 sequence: CASSQTGGGAGTQYF. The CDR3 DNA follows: TGTGCCAGCAGCCAAACGGGCGGGGGGGCAGGTACGCAGTATTTT.